This TCR beta chain was sequenced in a study of radiation and T cells in renal cell carcinoma. Only one count was recorded for this clone. Assay used: immunoSEQ multiplex PCR; TCRdb lists only in-frame clones, some missing. The sample carries 90,000 to 95,000 clones, 70% to 85% recorded once. The CDR3 contains 14 residues. Germline V lookup: CDR1 MNHEY, CDR2 SVGAGI. V shed 6 bases, J shed 10 bases, and the junction held 12 bases outside the gene matches. Documented time point: baseline pretreatment blood. Noted treatment: 15 Gy SBRT to primary tumor, nephrectomy 4 weeks later. This material consisted of blood, taken from a patient whose treatment included radiotherapy and nephrectomy. This TCR derives from a man between 60 and 75 years old with renal cell carcinoma. V and J are TRBV6-5 and TRBJ1-5; 7 bases map to TRBD1. The CDR3 bases are TGTGCCAGCAGCCGACAGGGAGCTTTTAATCCCCAGCATTTT. Amino acid sequence: CASSRQGAFNPQHF.